This T cell receptor (beta chain) derives from a study of T cells in Graves' hyperthyroidism and ophthalmopathy. Uncontrolled infections, other autoimmune diseases, pregnancy or lactation led to exclusion of patients. Germline loops: CDR1 MNHEY, CDR2 SVGEGT. The V and J ends lost 9 bases and 14 bases respectively, with 20 bases between them. The CDR3 loop spans 13 amino acids. Regions amplified from RNA transcripts were the TCR beta CDR3 regions. First-round RT-PCR targeting the TCR CDR3 was performed with the HTBI primer set. TCRdb re-called the multiplex PCR reads with MiXCR, one entry per CDR3 protein. There are a few hundred thousand distinct CDR3 sequences in the sample; around 14% occur only once, and 15% to 20% lies in the top ten. Study results and limitations: In simple terms, a model built on 13 V-J features told ophthalmopathy apart from stable hyperthyroidism. In the blood, most expanded thyroid clonotypes above 0.001 appeared as well. The model anticipated ophthalmopathy a median around six months pre-onset.

With regard to this clonotype: Antigen: not known.

The chain links TRBV6-2 or TRBV6-3 to TRBJ1-6; a weak D match, TRBD1 (5 bases). This sequence originates from a woman aged 18-29 years with Graves' hyperthyroidism. Material: blood. CDR3 DNA: TGTGCCAGTTCCGGGACCGGGGGAATGACCCTCCACTTT. Its protein product is CASSGTGGMTLHF.